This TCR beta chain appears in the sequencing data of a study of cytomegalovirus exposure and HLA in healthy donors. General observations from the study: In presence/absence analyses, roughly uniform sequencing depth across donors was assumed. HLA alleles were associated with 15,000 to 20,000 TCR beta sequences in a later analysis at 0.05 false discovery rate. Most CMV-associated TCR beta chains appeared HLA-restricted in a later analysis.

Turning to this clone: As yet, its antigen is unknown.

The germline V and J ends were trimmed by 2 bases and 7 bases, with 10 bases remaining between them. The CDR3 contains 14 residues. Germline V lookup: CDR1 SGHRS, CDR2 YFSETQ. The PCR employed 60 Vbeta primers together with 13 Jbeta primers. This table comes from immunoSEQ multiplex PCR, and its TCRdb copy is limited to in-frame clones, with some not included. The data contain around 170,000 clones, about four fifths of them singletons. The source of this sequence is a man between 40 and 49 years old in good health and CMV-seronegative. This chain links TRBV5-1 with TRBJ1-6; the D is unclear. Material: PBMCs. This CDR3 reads CASSLTTGNSPLHF. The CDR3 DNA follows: TGCGCCAGCAGCTTAACTACGGGGAATTCACCCCTCCACTTT.